These 9 T cell receptor beta chains were sequenced from one sample in a study of T cell repertoires in cytomegalovirus infection. TCRdb itself ran the reads through MiXCR, one entry per CDR3 protein. The table includes approximately 150,000 distinct CDR3 sequences, 17% detected once. Sequencing used CD8+ T cells from PBMCs. These receptors were obtained from a human donor in good health (CMV status not recorded). Some clones in this sample may be carry-over from other donors' samples.

The V call is TRBV29-1, the J call TRBJ1-6; the D gene is possibly TRBD1 (5 bases). The CDR3 has 18 residues. Germline loops: CDR1 SQVTM, CDR2 ANQGSEA. V lost 4 bases to trimming and J lost 7 bases, with 26 bases between them. The CDR3 sequence: CSVGGVRVALRPNSPLHF. CDR3 nucleotide sequence: TGCAGCGTTGGGGGGGTGAGGGTGGCCCTACGCCCGAATTCACCCCTCCACTTT.

The chain couples TRBV20-1 to TRBJ2-7; 11 nucleotides agree with TRBD2. From germline, CDR1 is DFQATT and CDR2 SNEGSKA (reference sequence). The CDR3 is made up of 14 amino acids. The V and J ends lost 0 bases and 2 bases, in that order; junction bases with no gene match: 0. The CDR3 nucleotides read TGCAGTGCTAGAGAACTAGCGGGAGCCTACGAGCAGTACTTC. It encodes CSARELAGAYEQYF.

The J gene is TRBJ2-1, the V gene TRBV27; D remains unclear. The CDR3 runs to 15 residues. Deletions cut 2 bases from V and 5 bases from J, with 13 bases between. In germline, CDR1 is MNHEY, CDR2 SMNVEV (reference sequence). As DNA, the CDR3 is TGTGCCAGCAGTTTAAGTTCCCAAATTAACAATGAGCAGTTCTTC. Amino acids: CASSLSSQINNEQFF.

This rearrangement joins TRBV7-3 to TRBJ2-7, with no clear D. The V and J ends lost 5 bases and 0 bases respectively, with 11 bases between them. Germline V gene sequence: CDR1 SGHTA, CDR2 FQGTGA. The CDR3 spans 14 residues. This chain's CDR3 is CASSPDGSSYEQYF. The CDR3 nucleotides are TGTGCCAGCAGCCCGGACGGTAGCTCCTACGAGCAGTACTTC.

The V gene is TRBV28, the J gene TRBJ2-2; TRBD2 matches at 10 bases. Trimming cost V 7 bases and J 2 bases; bases outside gene matches: 7. This CDR3 is built from 16 residues. Looked up from germline, CDR1 is MDHEN and CDR2 is SYDVKM. The CDR3 region is CASTPLAGVNTGELFF. CDR3 DNA: TGTGCCAGCACCCCTCTAGCGGGAGTTAACACCGGGGAGCTGTTTTTT.

The gene calls are TRBV6-8 and TRBJ2-2; unclear D gene. The CDR3 runs to 16 residues. Germline V gene data show CDR1 as MNHGY and CDR2 as SAAAGT. Trimming took off 0 bases at V and 4 bases at J, with 12 bases between the two ends. The CDR3 loop is CASSYSLSLGTGELFF. The CDR3 DNA reads as TGTGCCAGCAGTTACTCCCTCTCACTGGGCACCGGGGAGCTGTTTTTT.

The chain combines TRBV28 with TRBJ2-1; TRBD1 matches at 9 bases. CDR1 MDHEN and CDR2 SYDVKM come from the germline V gene. CDR3 size: 16 residues. J gave up 3 bases and V 5 bases, and 8 bases lay outside the gene matches. CDR3 sequence reads: CASSPPGQGIYNEQFF. The CDR3 coding sequence is TGTGCCAGCAGTCCACCGGGACAGGGTATCTACAATGAGCAGTTCTTC.

This clonotype has only a few counts. This rearrangement joins TRBV7-9 to TRBJ2-5, with TRBD2 matching over 8 bases. V lost 3 bases to trimming and J lost 4 bases; unmatched junction nucleotides: 13. This CDR3 is built from 17 residues. Germline-derived CDR1 and CDR2 are SEHNR and FQNEAQ (reference sequence). The CDR3 DNA reads TGTGCCAGCAGCTTTCAGCGGGAGAAGGCGATCGGAGAGACCCAGTACTTC. As protein: CASSFQREKAIGETQYF.

This clonotype was found a few times. J is TRBJ2-7 and V is TRBV12-3 or TRBV12-4, with D tentatively TRBD2 (6 bases). The CDR3 has 13 residues. With 6 bases removed from V and 4 bases from J, the gap between germline ends came to 13 bases. CDR3 protein: CASSPLAGYEQYF. CDR3 in DNA: TGTGCCAGCAGCCCACTAGCCGGGTACGAGCAGTACTTC.